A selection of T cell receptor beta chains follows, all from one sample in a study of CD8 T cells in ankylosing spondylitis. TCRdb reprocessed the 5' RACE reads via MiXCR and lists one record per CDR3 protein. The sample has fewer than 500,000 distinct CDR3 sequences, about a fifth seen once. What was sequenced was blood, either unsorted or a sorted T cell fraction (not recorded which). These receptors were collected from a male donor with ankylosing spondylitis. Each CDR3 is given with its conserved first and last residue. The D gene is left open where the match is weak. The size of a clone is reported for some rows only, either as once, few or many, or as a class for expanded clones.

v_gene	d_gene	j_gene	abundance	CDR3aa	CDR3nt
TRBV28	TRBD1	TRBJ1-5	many	CASRVGQGPYSNQPQHF	TGTGCCAGCAGAGTGGGACAGGGGCCTTATAGCAATCAGCCCCAGCATTTT
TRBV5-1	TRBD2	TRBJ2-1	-	CASSRGLAGYEQFF	TGCGCCAGCAGCCGTGGACTAGCAGGCTATGAGCAGTTCTTC
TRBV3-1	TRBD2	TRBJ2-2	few	CASSQLAGTSGKSGELFF	TGTGCCAGCAGCCAACTGGCCGGGACTAGCGGGAAGTCCGGGGAGCTGTTTTTT
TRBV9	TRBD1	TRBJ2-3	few	CASSVKGQGPDTQYF	TGTGCCAGCAGCGTGAAGGGACAGGGCCCAGATACGCAGTATTTT
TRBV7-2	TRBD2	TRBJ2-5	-	CASSLVGSGSGEETQYF	TGTGCCAGCAGCTTAGTGGGTAGCGGGAGCGGGGAAGAGACCCAGTACTTC
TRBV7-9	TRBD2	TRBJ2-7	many	CASSLEGLATYEQYF	TGTGCCAGCAGCTTGGAGGGACTAGCAACCTACGAGCAGTACTTC
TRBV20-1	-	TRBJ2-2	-	CSATPYAGGELFF	TGCAGTGCTACCCCTTACGCGGGCGGGGAGCTGTTTTTT
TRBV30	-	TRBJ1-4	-	CAWSEGYSRGGKLFF	TGTGCCTGGAGTGAGGGATATTCGAGGGGTGGAAAACTGTTTTTT
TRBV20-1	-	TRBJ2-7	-	CSASAQGYEQYF	TGCAGTGCTTCCGCCCAGGGTTACGAGCAGTACTTC
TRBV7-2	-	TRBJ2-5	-	CASSTGGRVETQYF	TGTGCCAGCAGCACTGGGGGCCGGGTGGAGACCCAGTACTTC
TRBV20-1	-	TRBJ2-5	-	CSARVGIGQETQYF	TGCAGTGCTAGAGTCGGGATCGGCCAAGAGACCCAGTACTTC
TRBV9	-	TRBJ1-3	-	CASSVGDQTPSGNTIYF	TGTGCCAGCAGCGTAGGAGATCAGACTCCCTCTGGAAACACCATATATTTT
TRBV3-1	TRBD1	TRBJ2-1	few	CASSRPRGPGNEQFF	TGTGCCAGCAGCCGCCCGAGGGGGCCAGGGAATGAGCAGTTCTTC
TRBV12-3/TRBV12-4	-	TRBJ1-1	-	CASTIQYTAEAFF	TGTGCCAGCACAATTCAATATACCGCTGAAGCTTTCTTT
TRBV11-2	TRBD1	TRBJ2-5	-	CASSSGRGRKGTQYF	TGTGCCAGCAGCTCTGGCAGGGGGCGTAAGGGGACCCAGTACTTC
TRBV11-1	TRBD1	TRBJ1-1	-	CASSRDRPSEAFF	TGTGCCAGCAGCCGGGACAGGCCTTCGGAAGCTTTCTTT
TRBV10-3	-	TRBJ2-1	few	CAISESRSDGEQFF	TGTGCCATCAGTGAGTCTAGGTCCGATGGCGAGCAGTTCTTC
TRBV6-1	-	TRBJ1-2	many	CASSERILYTF	TGTGCCAGCAGTGAACGGATCCTATACACCTTC
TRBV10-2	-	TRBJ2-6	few	CASSGRGSGANVLTF	TGCGCCAGCAGTGGGCGGGGATCTGGGGCCAACGTCCTGACTTTC
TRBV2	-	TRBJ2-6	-	CASGPRSGANVLTF	TGTGCCAGCGGACCCCGCTCTGGGGCCAACGTCCTGACTTTC
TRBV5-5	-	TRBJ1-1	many	CASSLGADTEAFF	TGTGCCAGCAGCTTGGGAGCGGACACTGAAGCTTTCTTT
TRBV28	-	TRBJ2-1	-	CASRDGAGNEQFF	TGTGCCAGCCGGGACGGAGCGGGCAATGAGCAGTTCTTC
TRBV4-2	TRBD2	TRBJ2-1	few	CASSQDGASGRLQFF	TGTGCCAGCAGCCAAGATGGGGCTAGCGGGAGACTGCAGTTCTTC
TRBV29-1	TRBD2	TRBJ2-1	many	CLAGTDSYNEQFF	TGCTTAGCGGGAACCGACTCCTACAATGAGCAGTTCTTC
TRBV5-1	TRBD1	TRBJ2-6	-	CASSLQTGGFSGANVLTF	TGCGCCAGCAGCTTGCAGACAGGGGGCTTTTCCGGGGCCAACGTCCTGACTTTC
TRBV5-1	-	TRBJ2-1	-	CASSPAVAFSYNEQFF	TGCGCCAGCAGCCCCGCGGTAGCGTTCTCCTACAATGAGCAGTTCTTC
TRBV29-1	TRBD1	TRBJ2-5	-	CSVDQGAWETQYF	TGCAGCGTTGACCAGGGGGCATGGGAGACCCAGTACTTC
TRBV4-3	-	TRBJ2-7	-	CASSQLPGPLDEQYF	TGCGCCAGCAGCCAACTGCCAGGGCCCTTGGACGAGCAGTACTTC
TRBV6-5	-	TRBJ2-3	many	CASSYIDTQYF	TGTGCCAGCAGTTACATCGATACGCAGTATTTT
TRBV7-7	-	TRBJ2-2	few	CASRAAGGAGELFF	TGTGCTAGCAGGGCAGCCGGGGGCGCCGGGGAGCTGTTTTTT
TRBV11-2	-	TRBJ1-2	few	CASSAIGYGYTF	TGTGCCAGCAGCGCCATCGGCTATGGCTACACCTTC
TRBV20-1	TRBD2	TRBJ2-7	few	CSAKGTSWYEQYF	TGCAGTGCTAAAGGGACTAGCTGGTACGAGCAGTACTTC
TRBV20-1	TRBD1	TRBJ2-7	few	CSAREDRGREQYF	TGCAGTGCTAGAGAAGACAGGGGGCGCGAGCAGTACTTC
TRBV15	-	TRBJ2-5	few	CATSTLEWGEETQYF	TGTGCCACCAGCACCCTTGAATGGGGGGAAGAGACCCAGTACTTC
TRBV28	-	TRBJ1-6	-	CASSLYGRGTDNSPLHF	TGTGCCAGCAGTTTATACGGCAGGGGAACCGATAATTCACCCCTCCACTTT
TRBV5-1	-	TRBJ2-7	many	CASSRAGSSSYEQYF	TGCGCCAGCAGCCGAGCAGGGTCCAGCTCCTACGAGCAGTACTTC
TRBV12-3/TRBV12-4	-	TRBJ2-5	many	CASSFDSQETQYF	TGTGCCAGCAGTTTCGACTCACAAGAGACCCAGTACTTC
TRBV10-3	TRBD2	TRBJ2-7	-	CAISEGGTSFLEQYF	TGTGCCATCAGTGAGGGGGGGACTAGCTTCCTCGAGCAGTACTTC
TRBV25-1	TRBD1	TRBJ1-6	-	CASSEPSGTGNSPLHF	TGTGCCAGCAGTGAACCCTCCGGGACAGGGAATTCACCCCTCCACTTT
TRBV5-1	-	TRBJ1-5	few	CASSPVGGQNQPQHF	TGCGCCAGCAGCCCGGTCGGGGGGCAGAATCAGCCCCAGCATTTT
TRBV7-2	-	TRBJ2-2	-	CASSLKLDLFF	TGTGCCAGCAGCTTAAAGTTGGATCTGTTTTTT
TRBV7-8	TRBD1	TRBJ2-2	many	CASSSTGGANTGELFF	TGTGCCAGCAGCTCGACAGGGGGCGCGAACACCGGGGAGCTGTTTTTT
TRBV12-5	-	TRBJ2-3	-	CASGLRDTQYF	TGTGCTAGTGGTTTGAGAGATACGCAGTATTTT
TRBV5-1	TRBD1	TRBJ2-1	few	CASSYPGQGGSVPYNEQFF	TGCGCCAGCAGCTACCCGGGACAGGGGGGGTCGGTACCCTACAATGAGCAGTTCTTC
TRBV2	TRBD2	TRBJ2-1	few	CASSFRLAGMTYNEQFF	TGTGCCAGCAGTTTCCGACTAGCGGGAATGACCTACAATGAGCAGTTCTTC
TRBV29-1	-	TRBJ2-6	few	CSVGRSGANVLTF	TGCAGCGTTGGGAGATCTGGGGCCAACGTCCTGACTTTC
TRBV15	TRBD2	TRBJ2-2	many	CATSRDRRLADPRELFF	TGTGCCACCAGCAGAGATCGTCGGCTAGCGGATCCCCGGGAGCTGTTTTTT
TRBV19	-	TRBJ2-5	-	CASSTNGRGAAEETQYF	TGTGCCAGTAGTACCAATGGCCGGGGCGCGGCCGAAGAGACCCAGTACTTC
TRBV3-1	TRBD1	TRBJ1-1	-	CASSQDRRDRDNTEAFF	TGTGCCAGCAGCCAAGATCGACGGGACAGGGATAACACTGAAGCTTTCTTT
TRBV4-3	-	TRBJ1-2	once	CASSQEDNPGGYTF	TGCGCCAGCAGCCAAGAAGACAACCCCGGCGGCTACACCTTC
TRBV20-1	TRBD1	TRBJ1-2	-	CSASADRGPYGYTF	TGCAGTGCTAGCGCTGACAGGGGACCATATGGCTACACCTTC
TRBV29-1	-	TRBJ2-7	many	CSGRSGVEQYF	TGCAGCGGACGAAGCGGCGTCGAGCAGTACTTC
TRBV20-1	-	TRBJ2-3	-	CSAVVVELRPGDTQYF	TGCAGTGCGGTAGTGGTAGAACTACGACCGGGGGATACGCAGTATTTT